The 3 T cell receptor beta chains listed next were all sequenced from one sample in a study of OX40 agonist ivuxolimab in advanced cancers. Clones were read by immunoSEQ multiplex PCR, and TCRdb kept only the in-frame ones, dropping some. The profile covers 25,000 to 35,000 clones, with 79% appearing a single time and roughly 15% taken by the ten largest. The sequencing used CD4+ or CD8+ T cells sorted from blood, collected in a trial of the OX40 agonist ivuxolimab. The receptor source for this set is an adult with an advanced solid tumor such as melanoma, head and neck, liver or kidney cancer.

The gene calls are TRBV19 and TRBJ1-3; D unresolved. The CDR3 has 13 residues. Germline V gene lookup returns CDR1 LNHDA and CDR2 SQIVND (reference sequence). V was trimmed by 8 bases and J by 1 base, leaving 9 bases between them. CDR3: CASRVSSGNTIYF. Here the CDR3 DNA reads TGTGCCAGTCGAGTTAGTTCTGGAAACACCATATATTTT.

The J gene is TRBJ1-1, the V gene TRBV6-5; no reliable D call. V gave up 5 bases and J gave up 6 bases, with 16 bases separating them. The CDR3 totals 14 residues. From germline, CDR1 is MNHEY and CDR2 SVGAGI. In DNA, the CDR3 is TGTGCCAGCAGTAATTACCACCCGGACGCTGAAGCTTTCTTT. Protein: CASSNYHPDAEAFF.

The chain uses TRBV4-2 and TRBJ2-4, with 14 bases aligning to TRBD2. With 1 base clipped from V and 8 bases from J, the junction kept 4 bases outside the gene matches. CDR3 length equals 16 residues. CDR1 and CDR2 from the germline V gene are LGHNA and YNFKEQ. In DNA, the CDR3 is TGTGCCAGCAGCCAAGGCGGGACTAGCGGGGGTGACATTCAGTACTTC. Translating it yields CASSQGGTSGGDIQYF.